This T cell receptor beta chain came from a study of blood T cell repertoires in COVID-19. Study-wide background: PBMCs, B-cell-depleted T cells, or T cells provided the cDNA or gDNA that made up the material.

Germline CDR1 reads SQVTM; CDR2 reads ANQGSEA. Germline trimming cut 6 bases from V and 1 base from J; bases unmatched to any gene: 4. The CDR3 is 14 amino acids. Libraries were prepared by immunoSEQ multiplex PCR; TCRdb keeps only in-frame clonotypes and omits some of them. The repertoire has roughly 200,000 clones, 70% to 80% of them found once; the top ten carry just over 8.5%. The receptor was isolated from a woman in her fifties or sixties with active or convalescent COVID-19. Sequencing was performed on peripheral blood. The rearrangement uses TRBV29-1 and TRBJ1-1, with 11 bases that match TRBD1. For the CDR3, the DNA is TGCAGCGTCGCGGACAGGGGGCGGAACACTGAAGCTTTCTTT. As protein: CSVADRGRNTEAFF.